Sequencing of this T cell receptor beta chain was carried out in a study of regulatory T cells in long-lasting Graves disease. Study results and caveats: When disease was persistent, TRBV28, TRBJ1-2 and TRBJ2-5 were the favored segments.

Trimming removed 10 bases from V and 0 bases from J, with 13 bases in between. Per germline, CDR1 MDHEN and CDR2 SYDVKM. This CDR3 has 13 residues. Construction of the TCR beta libraries employed iRepertoire HTBI primers in conjunction with Arm-PCR of CDR3 regions. Each CDR3 protein gets one entry after TCRdb re-called the multiplex PCR reads with MiXCR. The sample shows 400,000 to 550,000 distinct CDR3 sequences, roughly 15% of them seen only once. There are many counts of this clonotype. Antigen specificity is unknown. Regarding time point: newly diagnosed GD, antithyroid drugs for less than 3 months. The TCR library used RNA extracted from PBMCs. Investigators report Graves' disease was diagnosed under American Thyroid Association guidelines. A further study also used this sample, focusing on T cells in Graves' hyperthyroidism and ophthalmopathy. That study reports: Clinical symptoms, serum thyroxine and TRAb, thyroid ultrasound and orbital computed tomography were used for the diagnoses.

The chain carries TRBV28 and TRBJ2-7; D may be TRBD1 (5 bases). The sequences come from peripheral blood mononuclear cells (PBMCs), collected at new diagnosis, from a patient treated with antithyroid drugs. This TCR was sampled from a woman aged 18-29 years with Graves disease. CDR3 region: CATDSARSYEQYF. CDR3 nucleotides: TGTGCCACAGACAGTGCTCGCTCCTACGAGCAGTACTTC.